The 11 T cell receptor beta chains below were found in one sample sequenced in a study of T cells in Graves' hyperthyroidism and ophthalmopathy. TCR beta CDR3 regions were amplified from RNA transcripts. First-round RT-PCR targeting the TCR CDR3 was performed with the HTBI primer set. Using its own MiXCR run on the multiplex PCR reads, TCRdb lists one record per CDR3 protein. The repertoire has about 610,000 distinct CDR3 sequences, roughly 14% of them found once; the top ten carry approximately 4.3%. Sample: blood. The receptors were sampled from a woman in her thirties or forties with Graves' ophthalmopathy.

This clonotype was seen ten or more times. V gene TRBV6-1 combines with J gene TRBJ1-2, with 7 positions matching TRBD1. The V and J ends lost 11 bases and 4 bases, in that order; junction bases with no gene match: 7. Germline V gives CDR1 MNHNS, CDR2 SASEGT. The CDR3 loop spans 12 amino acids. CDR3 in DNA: TGTGCCGTACAGGGGTCTTTCTATGGCTACACCTTC. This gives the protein CAVQGSFYGYTF.

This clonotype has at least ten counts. The CDR3 reads CSVEGDVGDGYTF. In DNA, the CDR3 is TGCAGCGTTGAAGGGGATGTTGGGGATGGCTACACCTTC. This chain joins TRBV29-1 and TRBJ1-2; D unclear. This CDR3 region has 13 residues. In germline, CDR1 is SQVTM, CDR2 ANQGSEA. With 1 base removed from V and 6 bases from J, the gap between germline ends came to 12 bases.

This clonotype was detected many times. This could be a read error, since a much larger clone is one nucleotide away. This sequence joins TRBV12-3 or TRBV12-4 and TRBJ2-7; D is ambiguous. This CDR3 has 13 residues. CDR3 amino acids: CASSQEQAYGQYF. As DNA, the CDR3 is TGTGCCAGCAGCCAGGAGCAAGCCTACGGGCAGTACTTC.

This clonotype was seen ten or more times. CDR3 in DNA: TGTGCCAGCAGCCCCGCGGGGAGAGGCGGCCCAGAGACCCAGTACTTC. It is translated as CASSPAGRGGPETQYF. The chain uses TRBV7-3 and TRBJ2-5; D is perhaps TRBD2 (6 bases). The CDR3 spans 16 residues. Germline-derived CDR1 and CDR2 are SGHTA and FQGTGA. V gave up 5 bases and J gave up 4 bases, with 20 bases separating them.

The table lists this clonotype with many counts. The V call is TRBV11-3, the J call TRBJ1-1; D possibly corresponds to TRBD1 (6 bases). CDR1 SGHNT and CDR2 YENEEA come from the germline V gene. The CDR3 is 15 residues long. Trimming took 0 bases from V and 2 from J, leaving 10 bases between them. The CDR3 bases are TGTGCCAGCAGCTTAGATACAGGGTCCAACACTGAAGCTTTCTTT. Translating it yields CASSLDTGSNTEAFF.

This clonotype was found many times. CDR3 residues: CASREDRSVETQYF. The DNA of the CDR3 is TGTGCCAGCAGAGAGGACAGATCCGTTGAGACCCAGTACTTC. V usage is TRBV6-1 and J usage is TRBJ2-5; perhaps TRBD1 as D (6 bases). The V end lost 6 bases, the J end lost 5 bases, and 16 bases lay between the germline ends. Per germline, CDR1 MNHNS and CDR2 SASEGT. CDR3 size: 14 residues.

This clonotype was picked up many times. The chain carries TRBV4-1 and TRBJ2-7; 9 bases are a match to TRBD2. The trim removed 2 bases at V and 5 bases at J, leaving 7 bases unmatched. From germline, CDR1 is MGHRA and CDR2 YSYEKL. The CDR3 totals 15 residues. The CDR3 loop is CASSQSGLAVNEQYF. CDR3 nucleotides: TGCGCCAGCAGCCAATCGGGACTAGCAGTGAACGAGCAGTACTTC.

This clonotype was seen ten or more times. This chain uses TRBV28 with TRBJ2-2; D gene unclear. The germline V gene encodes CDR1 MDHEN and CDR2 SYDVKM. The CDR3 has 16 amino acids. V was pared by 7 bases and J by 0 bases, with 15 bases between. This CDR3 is CASTSLTPSNTGELFF. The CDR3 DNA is TGTGCCAGCACCTCACTCACGCCGTCGAACACCGGGGAGCTGTTTTTT. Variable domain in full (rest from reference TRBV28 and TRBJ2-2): DVKVTQSSRYLVKRTGEKVFLECVQDMDHENMFWYRQDPGLGLRLIYFSYDVKMKEKGDIPEGYSVSREKKERFSLILESASTNQTSMYLCASTSLTPSNTGELFFGEGSRLTVL.

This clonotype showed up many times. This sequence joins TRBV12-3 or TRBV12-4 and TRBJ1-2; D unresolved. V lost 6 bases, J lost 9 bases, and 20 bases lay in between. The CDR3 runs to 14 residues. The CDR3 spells CASRSDGTGHSYTF. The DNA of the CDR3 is TGTGCCAGCAGATCCGACGGAACCGGGCATAGCTACACCTTC.

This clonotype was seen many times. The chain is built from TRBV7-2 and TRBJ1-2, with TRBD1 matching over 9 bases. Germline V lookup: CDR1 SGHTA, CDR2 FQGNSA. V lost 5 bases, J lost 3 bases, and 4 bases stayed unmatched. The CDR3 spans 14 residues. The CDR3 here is CASSERTGDYGYTF. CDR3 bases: TGTGCCAGCAGCGAACGGACAGGGGACTATGGCTACACCTTC.

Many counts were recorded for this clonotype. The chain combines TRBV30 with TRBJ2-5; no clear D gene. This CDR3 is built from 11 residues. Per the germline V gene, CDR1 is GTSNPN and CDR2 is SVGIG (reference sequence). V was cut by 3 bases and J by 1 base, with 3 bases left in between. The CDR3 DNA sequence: TGTGCCTGGAGCGCCCAAGAGACCCAGTACTTC. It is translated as CAWSAQETQYF.